Listed below are T cell receptor beta chains from one sample, sequenced in a study of blood T cells in healthy people across ages. TCRdb called the 5' RACE reads again in MiXCR, with one record for every CDR3 protein. This sample has hundreds of thousands of distinct CDR3 sequences, with around a fifth found just once. Sequencing used blood. These receptors were collected from a man aged 70 or older in good health. The CDR3 runs from the conserved cysteine through the conserved F or W. The D gene is left open where the match is weak. Size values are once, few and many counts, or a class for expanded clones, and some rows have none.

clone_size j_call v_call d_call cdr3_nt cdr3_aa
- TRBJ2-7 TRBV10-1 - TGCGCCAGCAGTGACACCCAGGGTACCCACCGGGACGAGCAGTACTTC CASSDTQGTHRDEQYF
- TRBJ2-3 TRBV20-1 TRBD2 TGCAGTGCTAGATCGCGGACTAGCAGGAGGACAGATACGCAGTATTTT CSARSRTSRRTDTQYF
few TRBJ2-6 TRBV18 TRBD1 TGTGCCAGCTCACCTGGCAGGGGGCGTTCTGGGGCCAACGTCCTGACTTTC CASSPGRGRSGANVLTF
- TRBJ2-7 TRBV19 - TGTGCCAGTAGTATTACAGGGAACGAGCAGTACTTC CASSITGNEQYF
few TRBJ2-1 TRBV20-1 TRBD2 TGCAGTGCTAGAAGGACTAGCGGGACCGGTGAGCAGTTCTTC CSARRTSGTGEQFF
many TRBJ2-4 TRBV20-1 - TGCAGTGCTAGAGATGGGGGGAAAAACATTCAGTACTTC CSARDGGKNIQYF
- TRBJ1-2 TRBV6-2/TRBV6-3 - TGTGCCAGCAGATCAGCCTATGGCTACACCTTC CASRSAYGYTF
- TRBJ2-4 TRBV4-2 - TGTGCCAGCAGCCAAGATTCAGAGCTAGCCAAAAACATTCAGTACTTC CASSQDSELAKNIQYF
- TRBJ2-1 TRBV2 - TGTGCCAGCGGGGGCTGGGACCGCCTTTCCAATGAGCAGTTCTTC CASGGWDRLSNEQFF
- TRBJ2-5 TRBV27 - TGTGCCAGCGCCAGGGGACTCGACCAAGAGACCCAGTACTTC CASARGLDQETQYF
- TRBJ2-7 TRBV7-8 - TGTGCCAGCAGCCCTCAGACAATGGACGAGCAGTACTTC CASSPQTMDEQYF
few TRBJ2-1 TRBV24-1 TRBD2 TGTGCCACCAGCCCGGGACTAGCGGGAACCAGCTCCTACAATGAGCAGTTCTTC CATSPGLAGTSSYNEQFF
- TRBJ2-7 TRBV14 TRBD2 TGTGCCAGCAGCAAGGGGACTAGTGGAAATGAGCAGTACTTC CASSKGTSGNEQYF
few TRBJ2-5 TRBV29-1 - TGCAGCGTTGAAGTCCGGCAGGGGTACACCCAGTACTTC CSVEVRQGYTQYF
many TRBJ2-7 TRBV6-2/TRBV6-3 - TGTGCCAGCAGGCAATCAAACAGGGACGAGCAGTACTTC CASRQSNRDEQYF
- TRBJ2-7 TRBV6-6 - TGTGCCAGCAGTTACTCGGACCGCCGTCGCGAGCAGTACTTC CASSYSDRRREQYF